The 3 T cell receptor beta chains listed next were all sequenced from one sample in a study of blood T cell repertoires in COVID-19. The repertoire was sequenced with immunoSEQ multiplex PCR; TCRdb's copy has only in-frame clones and lacks some. Here the sample spans about 280,000 clones, around 85% being singletons. The source material was peripheral blood. The source of these receptors is a man between 45 and 60 years old with active or convalescent COVID-19.

The chain employs TRBV7-9 and TRBJ1-2; the match to TRBD1 covers 7 bases. Germline V gene sequence: CDR1 SEHNR, CDR2 FQNEAQ (reference sequence). Germline trimming cut 2 bases from V and 6 bases from J; bases unmatched to any gene: 6. CDR3 length equals 14 residues. In nucleotides, the CDR3 is TGTGCCAGCAGCTTACAAGGGACAGTTCATGGCTACACCTTC. Its protein is CASSLQGTVHGYTF.

This clone is a singleton in its sample. The chain has TRBV11-3 and TRBJ2-1; D is undetermined. CDR3 length: 14 amino acids. Germline CDR1 SGHNT, CDR2 YENEEA. V lost 0 bases and J 5 bases, leaving 8 bases between the germline ends. The CDR3 sequence: CASSLDYTNNEQFF. The DNA for the CDR3 is TGTGCCAGCAGCTTAGACTATACTAACAATGAGCAGTTCTTC. The full variable domain, with the rest looked up from reference TRBV11-3 and TRBJ2-1, is EAGVVQSPRYKIIEKKQPVAFWCNPISGHNTLYWYLQNLGQGPELLIRYENEEAVDDSQLPKDRFSAERLKGVDSTLKIQPAELGDSAVYLCASSLDYTNNEQFFGPGTRLTVL.

This clone has a handful of counts. This chain links TRBV23-1 with TRBJ2-7, with 8 bases lining up with TRBD2. TRBV23-1 is filed as an ORF, its function uncertain. The CDR3 is made up of 18 amino acids. The ends lost 1 base at V and 3 bases at J; junction bases unmatched: 14. This CDR3 is CASSQWPNGGEPRYEQYF. The CDR3 DNA is TGCGCCAGCAGTCAATGGCCCAACGGGGGGGAGCCTCGCTACGAGCAGTACTTC.